This entry features one T cell receptor (beta chain) sequence. The data originate from a study of CD8+CD57+ T cells in acquired aplastic anemia. The template for TCR beta VDJ and CDR3 sequence profiling was genomic DNA. Each CDR3 protein is one row after TCRdb ran MiXCR on the reads. The sample lists roughly 250,000 distinct CDR3 sequences; around 82% were seen once. An expansion of CD8+CD57+ cells by flow cytometry had been shown in patients chosen for sequencing. Patients had not yet gotten any therapy when their blood was taken for sampling. Deletions cut 5 bases from V and 4 bases from J, with 14 bases between. The CDR3 consists of 14 residues.

The sequenced material came from sorted CD4+, CD8+, or CD8+CD57+ T cells (not recorded which) from PBMCs. The V call is TRBV12-3 or TRBV12-4, the J call TRBJ1-1, with D uncertain. The receptor was derived from a human donor with aplastic anemia. This chain's CDR3 is CASSQWEEGTEAFF. The CDR3 nucleotides read TGTGCCAGCAGTCAGTGGGAAGAGGGCACTGAAGCTTTCTTT.